These T cell receptor beta chains were read from a single sample in a study of blood T cells in healthy people across ages. MiXCR was run by TCRdb on the 5' RACE reads, yielding one entry per CDR3 protein. The sample lists some 850,000 distinct CDR3 sequences, roughly 26% seen once, with around 3% in the top ten. The same sample was also studied in work on T cells of mothers and their children.

The specimen sequenced was blood. The receptors were gathered from a boy aged 5-17 years in good health. CDR3s include the opening cysteine and the closing phenylalanine or tryptophan. A D gene is named only where the DNA matches it firmly. Size is stated for part of the rows, as once, few or many counts, or as a class when the clone is expanded.

abundance: few; v_gene: TRBV12-3/TRBV12-4; d_gene: -; j_gene: TRBJ1-2; CDR3aa: CASSFQAGDYGYTF; CDR3nt: TGTGCCAGCAGTTTCCAGGCAGGGGACTATGGCTACACCTTC
abundance: many; v_gene: TRBV29-1; d_gene: -; j_gene: TRBJ2-7; CDR3aa: CSVVPRQVSEQYF; CDR3nt: TGCAGCGTTGTTCCCCGACAGGTGTCCGAGCAGTACTTC
abundance: -; v_gene: TRBV6-1; d_gene: -; j_gene: TRBJ2-7; CDR3aa: CASSVLLRYEQYF; CDR3nt: TGTGCCAGCAGTGTTCTGCTTAGGTACGAGCAGTACTTC
abundance: few; v_gene: TRBV6-6; d_gene: TRBD1; j_gene: TRBJ1-2; CDR3aa: CASRPRDREGYTF; CDR3nt: TGTGCCAGCAGGCCCCGGGACAGGGAAGGCTACACCTTC
abundance: many; v_gene: TRBV6-6; d_gene: -; j_gene: TRBJ2-3; CDR3aa: CASSYTGVAVPKVTQYF; CDR3nt: TGTGCCAGCAGTTACACCGGAGTAGCGGTGCCTAAGGTTACGCAGTATTTT
abundance: few; v_gene: TRBV4-1; d_gene: -; j_gene: TRBJ1-2; CDR3aa: CASSQTGPPTNYGYTF; CDR3nt: TGCGCCAGCAGCCAAACAGGGCCCCCTACTAACTATGGCTACACCTTC
abundance: -; v_gene: TRBV12-3/TRBV12-4; d_gene: -; j_gene: TRBJ1-2; CDR3aa: CASSSGLPGYGYTF; CDR3nt: TGTGCCAGCAGTTCCGGGCTGCCAGGCTATGGCTACACCTTC
abundance: -; v_gene: TRBV19; d_gene: -; j_gene: TRBJ1-1; CDR3aa: CASSPPGVRNTEAFF; CDR3nt: TGTGCCAGTAGTCCCCCGGGGGTGAGAAACACTGAAGCTTTCTTT
abundance: few; v_gene: TRBV9; d_gene: -; j_gene: TRBJ1-2; CDR3aa: CASSMYEGDDLDGYTF; CDR3nt: TGTGCCAGCAGCATGTACGAGGGGGACGACCTGGATGGCTACACCTTC
abundance: -; v_gene: TRBV6-1; d_gene: TRBD1; j_gene: TRBJ2-7; CDR3aa: CASSEKWTGHEQYF; CDR3nt: TGTGCCAGCAGTGAAAAATGGACAGGGCACGAGCAGTACTTC
abundance: few; v_gene: TRBV12-3/TRBV12-4; d_gene: -; j_gene: TRBJ2-5; CDR3aa: CASSLGFGGETQYF; CDR3nt: TGTGCCAGCAGTTTAGGGTTCGGGGGAGAGACCCAGTACTTC
abundance: few; v_gene: TRBV2; d_gene: -; j_gene: TRBJ2-7; CDR3aa: CASSARIQGGEQYF; CDR3nt: TGTGCCAGCAGCGCTCGGATTCAGGGAGGCGAGCAGTACTTC
abundance: many; v_gene: TRBV27; d_gene: -; j_gene: TRBJ2-7; CDR3aa: CASSFGRSYEQYF; CDR3nt: TGTGCCAGCAGTTTCGGACGGAGCTACGAGCAGTACTTC
abundance: few; v_gene: TRBV20-1; d_gene: TRBD2; j_gene: TRBJ2-7; CDR3aa: CSARPTETSGRAYEQYF; CDR3nt: TGCAGTGCTAGACCCACCGAGACTAGCGGGAGGGCCTACGAGCAGTACTTC
abundance: -; v_gene: TRBV7-7; d_gene: -; j_gene: TRBJ2-7; CDR3aa: CASSLETAGEQYF; CDR3nt: TGTGCCAGCAGCTTAGAAACCGCAGGGGAGCAGTACTTC
abundance: few; v_gene: TRBV6-6; d_gene: TRBD1; j_gene: TRBJ2-1; CDR3aa: CASSYFPAGGYNEQFF; CDR3nt: TGTGCCAGCAGTTACTTCCCGGCAGGGGGTTACAATGAGCAGTTCTTC
abundance: -; v_gene: TRBV28; d_gene: -; j_gene: TRBJ1-6; CDR3aa: CASSSPGERVLYSPLHF; CDR3nt: TGTGCCAGCAGTTCTCCCGGGGAGCGGGTATTGTATTCACCCCTCCACTTT
abundance: -; v_gene: TRBV7-2; d_gene: TRBD1; j_gene: TRBJ2-3; CDR3aa: CASSIGRGTDAQYF; CDR3nt: TGTGCCAGCAGCATAGGCCGTGGGACAGATGCGCAGTATTTT
abundance: -; v_gene: TRBV3-1; d_gene: TRBD2; j_gene: TRBJ2-5; CDR3aa: CASSQDRASGARETQYF; CDR3nt: TGTGCCAGCAGCCAAGATCGGGCTAGCGGGGCTCGGGAGACCCAGTACTTC
abundance: -; v_gene: TRBV12-3/TRBV12-4; d_gene: TRBD1; j_gene: TRBJ1-1; CDR3aa: CASTLTGQGDEAFF; CDR3nt: TGTGCCAGCACCTTAACGGGACAGGGTGATGAAGCTTTCTTT
abundance: -; v_gene: TRBV27; d_gene: TRBD2; j_gene: TRBJ2-3; CDR3aa: CASSLQRGGDTQYF; CDR3nt: TGTGCCAGCAGTTTACAGCGGGGGGGAGATACGCAGTATTTT
abundance: -; v_gene: TRBV10-3; d_gene: -; j_gene: TRBJ2-1; CDR3aa: CAISESTRLGNEQFF; CDR3nt: TGTGCCATCAGTGAGTCGACCAGGCTGGGCAATGAGCAGTTCTTC
abundance: few; v_gene: TRBV10-3; d_gene: -; j_gene: TRBJ1-4; CDR3aa: CATTQGPATNEKLFF; CDR3nt: TGTGCCACCACTCAGGGGCCTGCAACTAATGAAAAACTGTTTTTT
abundance: -; v_gene: TRBV20-1; d_gene: -; j_gene: TRBJ2-3; CDR3aa: CSASPFGGPTDTQYF; CDR3nt: TGCAGTGCTTCCCCCTTTGGGGGGCCCACAGATACGCAGTATTTT
abundance: many; v_gene: TRBV2; d_gene: -; j_gene: TRBJ1-2; CDR3aa: CASSGGDYGYTF; CDR3nt: TGTGCCAGCAGCGGGGGGGACTATGGCTACACCTTC
abundance: -; v_gene: TRBV29-1; d_gene: TRBD1; j_gene: TRBJ1-2; CDR3aa: CSVGEVGQGEGYTF; CDR3nt: TGCAGCGTCGGAGAGGTGGGACAGGGGGAAGGCTACACCTTC
abundance: -; v_gene: TRBV28; d_gene: TRBD1; j_gene: TRBJ2-7; CDR3aa: CASSITGDGYEQYF; CDR3nt: TGTGCCAGCAGCATCACAGGGGACGGCTACGAGCAGTACTTC
abundance: few; v_gene: TRBV12-3/TRBV12-4; d_gene: -; j_gene: TRBJ1-6; CDR3aa: CASSFRRASPLHF; CDR3nt: TGTGCCAGCAGTTTCAGGAGGGCTTCACCCCTCCACTTT
abundance: few; v_gene: TRBV7-9; d_gene: -; j_gene: TRBJ2-1; CDR3aa: CASSPRGWYSYNEQFF; CDR3nt: TGTGCCAGCAGCCCCCGAGGTTGGTACTCCTACAATGAGCAGTTCTTC
abundance: many; v_gene: TRBV5-1; d_gene: -; j_gene: TRBJ2-5; CDR3aa: CASSFSGGRETQYF; CDR3nt: TGTGCCAGCAGCTTTTCGGGGGGCCGGGAGACCCAGTACTTC
abundance: few; v_gene: TRBV10-2; d_gene: -; j_gene: TRBJ1-2; CDR3aa: CASSESSLRRAFYGYTF; CDR3nt: TGCGCCAGCAGTGAGTCGAGTTTACGCAGGGCCTTCTATGGCTACACCTTC
abundance: -; v_gene: TRBV29-1; d_gene: -; j_gene: TRBJ2-3; CDR3aa: CSVEGKVPTDTQYF; CDR3nt: TGCAGCGTTGAAGGAAAGGTCCCCACAGATACGCAGTATTTT
abundance: -; v_gene: TRBV18; d_gene: -; j_gene: TRBJ2-7; CDR3aa: CASSPWNGRVSGYEQYF; CDR3nt: TGTGCCAGCTCACCTTGGAACGGAAGGGTGAGTGGGTACGAGCAGTACTTC
abundance: -; v_gene: TRBV29-1; d_gene: -; j_gene: TRBJ1-4; CDR3aa: CSVIQATNEKLFF; CDR3nt: TGCAGCGTAATACAAGCAACTAATGAAAAACTGTTTTTT
abundance: many; v_gene: TRBV10-1; d_gene: TRBD2; j_gene: TRBJ2-7; CDR3aa: CASSGGGSSYEQYF; CDR3nt: TGCGCCAGCAGTGGCGGGGGATCCTCCTACGAGCAGTACTTC
abundance: few; v_gene: TRBV27; d_gene: -; j_gene: TRBJ1-2; CDR3aa: CASSGGGPRDYGYTF; CDR3nt: TGTGCCAGCAGCGGGGGCGGACCCAGGGACTATGGCTACACCTTC
abundance: few; v_gene: TRBV6-5; d_gene: -; j_gene: TRBJ1-4; CDR3aa: CASSMDTTEKLFF; CDR3nt: TGTGCCAGCAGTATGGACACAACAGAAAAACTGTTTTTT
abundance: once; v_gene: TRBV2; d_gene: TRBD1; j_gene: TRBJ2-6; CDR3aa: CASSHGTGNSGANVLTF; CDR3nt: TGTGCCAGCAGCCATGGGACAGGGAACTCTGGGGCCAACGTCCTGACTTTC